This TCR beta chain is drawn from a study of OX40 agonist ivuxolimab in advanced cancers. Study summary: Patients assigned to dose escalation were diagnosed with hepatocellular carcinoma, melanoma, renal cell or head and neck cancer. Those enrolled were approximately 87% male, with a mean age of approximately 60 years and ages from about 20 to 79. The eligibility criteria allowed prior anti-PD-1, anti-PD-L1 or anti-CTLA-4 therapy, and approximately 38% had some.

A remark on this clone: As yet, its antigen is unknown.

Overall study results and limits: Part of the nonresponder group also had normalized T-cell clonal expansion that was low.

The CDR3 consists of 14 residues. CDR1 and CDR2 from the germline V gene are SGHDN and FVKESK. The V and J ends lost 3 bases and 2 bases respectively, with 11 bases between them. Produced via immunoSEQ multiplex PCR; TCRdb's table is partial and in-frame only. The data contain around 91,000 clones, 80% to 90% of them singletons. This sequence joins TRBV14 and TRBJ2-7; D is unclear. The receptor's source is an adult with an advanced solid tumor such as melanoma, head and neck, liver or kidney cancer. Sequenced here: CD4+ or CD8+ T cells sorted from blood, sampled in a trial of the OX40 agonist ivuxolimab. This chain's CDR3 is CASSQSEAAYEQYF. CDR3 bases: TGTGCCAGCAGCCAGTCCGAGGCGGCCTACGAGCAGTACTTC.